Shown below are 10 T cell receptor beta chains from a single sample sequenced in a study of vaccination and CD4 T cells after COVID-19. Antigens of these TCRs are unknown. Treatment denoted: approximately nine-day PBMC culture with coronavirus spike peptide pools or control peptides (ViraFEST assay). The Oncomine TCR Beta short-read assay was what sequenced the DNA obtained from cultured CD4+ T cells. One entry per CDR3 protein, called by TCRdb with MiXCR from the PCR reads. In the table there are 6,000 to 7,500 distinct CDR3 sequences, more than 15% of which are singletons. The sequenced sample was CD4+ T cells from blood, cultured in vitro. The receptors were gathered from a human donor who had recovered from COVID-19.

The chain couples TRBV18 to TRBJ1-5; D perhaps matches TRBD1 (5 bases). V shed 6 bases and J shed 3 bases, with 9 bases lying between them. Germline CDR1 KGHSH, CDR2 LQKENI. This CDR3 is 13 amino acids long. DNA for the CDR3: TGTGCCAGCTCCCAGGACAACAATCAGCCCCAGCATTTT. Protein product: CASSQDNNQPQHF.

J is TRBJ2-7 and V is TRBV5-4; TRBD2 might be the D (6 bases). Trimming removed 4 bases from V and 5 bases from J, with 19 bases in between. Per the germline V gene, CDR1 is SGHNT and CDR2 is YYREEE (reference sequence). CDR3 length: 15 residues. In DNA, the CDR3 is TGTGCCAGCAGCACCAGACTAGGAGGAAGCGACGAGCAGTACTTC. Its translation is CASSTRLGGSDEQYF. Complete variable domain (other parts from reference TRBV5-4 and TRBJ2-7): ETGVTQSPTHLIKTRGQQVTLRCSSQSGHNTVSWYQQALGQGPQFIFQYYREEENGRGNFPPRFSGLQFPNYSSELNVNALELDDSALYLCASSTRLGGSDEQYFGPGTRLTVT.

This clonotype was seen a handful of times. CDR3 region: CAITPAGGGNTIYF. CDR3 coding DNA: TGTGCCATCACCCCAGCGGGGGGAGGAAACACCATATATTTT. The chain uses TRBV10-3 and TRBJ1-3; possible D gene TRBD1, 5 bases. Germline V gives CDR1 ENHRY, CDR2 SYGVKD. The germline V and J ends were trimmed by 7 bases and 4 bases, with 14 bases remaining between them. This CDR3 spans 14 amino acids.

This clonotype appeared a few times. The genes are TRBV5-1 and TRBJ2-1; D possibly corresponds to TRBD2 (5 bases). CDR1 and CDR2 from the germline V gene are SGHRS and YFSETQ. The V end was cut by 0 bases, the J end by 9 bases, with 10 bases between. This CDR3 contains 13 residues. The CDR3 loop is CASSLGRDGEQFF. For the CDR3, the DNA is TGCGCCAGCAGCTTGGGTCGGGATGGTGAGCAGTTCTTC. Combining the CDR3 with reference TRBV5-1 and TRBJ2-1 gives the whole variable domain KAGVTQTPRYLIKTRGQQVTLSCSPISGHRSVSWYQQTPGQGLQFLFEYFSETQRNKGNFPGRFSGRQFSNSRSEMNVSTLELGDSALYLCASSLGRDGEQFFGPGTRLTVL.

The chain carries TRBV28 and TRBJ1-2, with a tentative D call TRBD1 (5 bases). This CDR3 contains 14 residues. From germline, CDR1 is MDHEN and CDR2 SYDVKM. Trimming cost V 3 bases and J 1 base, with 9 bases left between them. The CDR3 sequence is CASSLGGVNYGYTF. For the CDR3, the DNA is TGTGCCAGCAGTTTGGGGGGAGTTAACTATGGCTACACCTTC.

The chain uses TRBV12-3 or TRBV12-4 and TRBJ1-1; D call uncertain. This CDR3 has 14 residues. With 3 bases removed from V and 5 bases from J, the gap between germline ends came to 13 bases. DNA of the CDR3: TGTGCCAGCAGTTTTCCTGGGGTATGGACTGAAGCTTTCTTT. This encodes CASSFPGVWTEAFF.

The chain employs TRBV5-1 and TRBJ2-2; 9 bases are shared with TRBD2. The J segment lost 5 bases and the V segment lost 5 bases, leaving 13 bases of the junction unmatched. CDR3 length: 17 amino acids. Germline V gene data show CDR1 as SGHRS and CDR2 as YFSETQ. DNA for the CDR3: TGCGCCAGCAGTCCCTCGGGGGCAGCGGGAGGAACCGGGGAGCTGTTTTTT. Protein sequence: CASSPSGAAGGTGELFF.

The chain recombines TRBV11-2 with TRBJ2-3; D uncertain. The CDR3 covers 15 residues. CDR1 is SGHAT, CDR2 FQNNGV, per germline. V was cut by 5 bases and J by 4 bases, with 16 bases left in between. The CDR3 is CASSPHSIGADTQYF. In nucleotides, the CDR3 is TGTGCCAGCAGCCCCCATAGCATTGGGGCAGATACGCAGTATTTT.

J is TRBJ2-3 and V is TRBV19, with a weak D call TRBD1 (5 bases). This CDR3 spans 13 amino acids. V was pared by 10 bases and J by 0 bases, with 11 bases between. Germline assignment: CDR1 LNHDA and CDR2 SQIVND (reference sequence). The CDR3 loop reads CATRGTSTDTQYF. CDR3 DNA sequence: TGTGCCACAAGGGGAACTAGCACAGATACGCAGTATTTT.

The rearrangement links TRBV4-3 to TRBJ2-1, with D unresolved. Trimming removed 1 base from V and 10 bases from J, with 14 bases in between. This CDR3 is built from 14 residues. The germline V gene has CDR1 LGHNA and CDR2 YSLEER. CDR3 sequence (DNA): TGCGCCAGCAGCCAAGGAGGACCGGGCGGCGAGCAGTTCTTC. It is translated as CASSQGGPGGEQFF.